There are a few counts of the clone carrying this T cell receptor beta chain. Antigen specificity is unknown. TCRdb used MiXCR to reprocess the 5' RACE reads, holding one entry per CDR3 protein. Of hundreds of thousands of distinct CDR3 sequences listed, roughly 18% were seen once; the top ten hold around 13%. The data derive from a study of identical twins. General study results and limits: Insertions were fewer in abundant cord blood beta clonotypes, whereas memory repertoires showed none of this pattern.

The same data also contributed to another study, on T cells expressing NK-cell markers.

The TCR was taken from a woman between 18 and 29 years old in good health. The sequencing input was PBMCs.

In DNA, the CDR3 is TGTGCCAGCAGCCAAGATACTAGCGGGAGAGATACGCAGTATTTT. Amino acid sequence: CASSQDTSGRDTQYF. The rearrangement links TRBV14 to TRBJ2-3; TRBD2 agrees at 11 bases. The CDR3 is 15 residues long. J was trimmed by 5 bases and V by 0 bases; bases with no gene match: 1. Germline V gene lookup returns CDR1 SGHDN and CDR2 FVKESK.